The rows below give T cell receptor beta chains drawn from one sample of a study of blood T cell repertoires in COVID-19. Data came from immunoSEQ multiplex PCR; TCRdb stores just in-frame clones and leaves some out. The data hold some 460,000 clones, with about 90% observed a single time. Material for sequencing was PBMCs or T cells enriched from blood (not recorded which). These receptors came from a young woman who had recovered from COVID-19. The CDR3 runs from the conserved cysteine through the conserved F or W. The D gene is left open where the match is weak. A row's size may be missing; if present it is once, few, many or a size class.

v_gene	d_gene	abundance	j_gene	CDR3aa
TRBV3-1/TRBV3-2	TRBD1	.	TRBJ1-6	CASSPSGGEIHF
TRBV4-1	.	.	TRBJ1-5	CASSQDGRDNQPQHF
TRBV19	.	.	TRBJ2-2	CASRKQSNTGELFF
TRBV5-4	TRBD1	.	TRBJ2-7	CASRQGTGEQYF
TRBV7-2	.	.	TRBJ1-3	CASSLGQINSGNTIYF
TRBV18	.	.	TRBJ1-2	CASSSSPTLTGGYTF
TRBV2	.	.	TRBJ2-1	CASRALTREQFF
TRBV18	TRBD2	.	TRBJ2-1	CASSTGLVGNEQFF
TRBV11-2	.	.	TRBJ2-2	CASSPRDTGELFF
TRBV5-4	TRBD2	.	TRBJ2-1	CASSLPGLAGGQQFF
TRBV2	TRBD1	.	TRBJ1-4	CASERGLGEKLFF
TRBV11-2	.	.	TRBJ2-2	CASSSPTSSRAGELFF
TRBV19	TRBD1	.	TRBJ1-1	CASSIQGQDWTEAFF
TRBV2	TRBD1	few	TRBJ1-5	CASSESTTGAIQPQHF
TRBV2	TRBD2	.	TRBJ2-1	CASTKTGGPNEQFF
TRBV7-9	.	few	TRBJ1-1	CASSLALGGETVGTEAFF
TRBV12-3/TRBV12-4	.	.	TRBJ1-3	CASSHGINTIYF